This T cell receptor beta chain is from a study of blood T cell repertoires in COVID-19. Sequencing used immunoSEQ multiplex PCR; TCRdb keeps in-frame clones, though not all of them. The sample has about 87,000 clones, about four fifths seen once; the top ten hold roughly 2.1%. This clone is a singleton in its sample. Per the germline V gene, CDR1 is KGHSH and CDR2 is LQKENI. Trimming stripped 3 bases from V and 3 bases from J, with 17 bases between. This CDR3 has 16 residues. Sequenced input: peripheral blood. The receptor comes from a woman between 65 and 79 years old with acute or convalescent COVID-19. The chain combines TRBV18 with TRBJ1-2, with D perhaps TRBD1 (5 bases). This CDR3 reads CASSPPTREGDYGYTF. The CDR3 DNA sequence: TGTGCCAGCTCACCTCCGACAAGGGAAGGGGACTATGGCTACACCTTC.